One sample yielded the 32 T cell receptor beta chains listed below, sequenced in a study of blood T cells in healthy people across ages. The authors ran a second PCR of about 6 to 11 cycles using a sample-barcoded 5' primer and a J-beta primer mix. TCRdb ran MiXCR on the 5' RACE reads and lists one entry per CDR3 protein. The sample lists 650,000 to 950,000 distinct CDR3 sequences, approximately 44% occurring once. The sample comprised blood. Receptor source: a man aged 55 to 70 in good health.

This clonotype was counted only a few times. The chain has TRBV5-7 and TRBJ2-7; D might be TRBD1 (5 bases). TRBV5-7 is flagged as an ORF with uncertain function. CDR3 length: 14 amino acids. Trimming removed 4 bases at V and 4 bases at J, with 15 bases between. The CDR3 protein is CASSAPRVEYEQYF. CDR3 in DNA: TGTGCCAGCAGCGCACCCAGGGTAGAGTACGAGCAGTACTTC.

This clonotype has only one observation. V and J are TRBV7-9 and TRBJ2-4, with D tentatively TRBD1 or TRBD2 (7 bases each). The J call could be wrong; TRBJ2-7 is a better fit for the DNA end. CDR3 length equals 15 residues. The germline V gene encodes CDR1 SEHNR and CDR2 FQNEAQ (reference sequence). CDR3 residues: CASSGQGGGDYEQYF. Here the CDR3 DNA reads TGTGCCAGCAGCGGTCAGGGGGGGGGGGACTACGAGCAGTACTTC.

The chain is built from TRBV4-2 and TRBJ2-2; a possible D gene is TRBD1 (5 bases). Germline CDR1 LGHNA, CDR2 YNFKEQ. The CDR3 sequence is 16 residues long. V was clipped by 0 bases and J by 5 bases, with 13 bases between them. CDR3 DNA: TGTGCCAGCAGCCAAGAGCCAGGGTTGGGGACCGGGGAGCTGTTTTTT. Residues: CASSQEPGLGTGELFF.

The chain recombines TRBV6-1 with TRBJ2-1; TRBD1 agrees at 9 bases. The CDR3 length is 16 residues. CDR1 and CDR2 from the germline V gene are MNHNS and SASEGT. The V and J ends lost 2 bases and 4 bases, in that order; junction bases with no gene match: 6. CDR3 coding DNA: TGTGCCAGCAGTGAACCCCGACAGGGGGTATACAATGAGCAGTTCTTC. The encoded protein is CASSEPRQGVYNEQFF.

This chain links TRBV7-2 with TRBJ2-5; 7 positions match TRBD1. Losses at the gene ends were 2 bases for V and 11 bases for J; bases not matched to a gene: 11. The germline V gene encodes CDR1 SGHTA and CDR2 FQGNSA. This CDR3 region has 14 residues. CDR3 sequence: CASSLKQGLNEQYF. The CDR3, as DNA: TGTGCCAGCAGCTTAAAACAGGGGTTGAATGAGCAGTACTTC.

A few counts support this clonotype. The chain is built from TRBV2 and TRBJ2-3; D may be TRBD1 (5 bases). CDR1 and CDR2 from the germline V gene are SNHLY and FYNNEI. The CDR3 consists of 14 residues. The V gene lost 3 bases and the J gene lost 3 bases, with 10 bases spanning the gap. As DNA, the CDR3 is TGTGCCAGCAGTGATGGCAGGGCGACAGATACGCAGTATTTT. This encodes CASSDGRATDTQYF.

The CDR3: CASSHRGLKQYF. CDR3 sequence (DNA): TGTGCCAGCAGTCACCGAGGACTGAAGCAGTACTTC. This chain connects TRBV6-5 to TRBJ2-5, with D possibly being TRBD2 (5 bases). In germline, CDR1 is MNHEY, CDR2 SVGAGI. This CDR3 spans 12 amino acids. V was trimmed by 5 bases and J by 11 bases, leaving 15 bases between them.

This clonotype has a count of ten or more. The chain uses TRBV29-1 and TRBJ2-1; D unresolved. In germline, CDR1 is SQVTM, CDR2 ANQGSEA. This CDR3 spans 13 amino acids. V was clipped by 0 bases and J by 4 bases, with 7 bases between them. CDR3 sequence (DNA): TGCAGCGTTGAAGATCGGCTTTACAATGAGCAGTTCTTC. This sequence encodes CSVEDRLYNEQFF.

This clonotype has just one count. The chain couples TRBV18 to TRBJ1-6; 10 bases map to TRBD1. The junction had 8 bases not matched to a gene; V was cut back by 5 bases and J by 10 bases. This CDR3 has 15 amino acids. Germline assignment: CDR1 KGHSH and CDR2 LQKENI. In DNA, the CDR3 is TGTGCCAGCTCAGGGGCAGGACAGGGGGACTCACCCCTCCACTTT. Its translation is CASSGAGQGDSPLHF.

The V and J genes are TRBV14 and TRBJ2-1; D is undetermined. Germline CDR1 reads SGHDN; CDR2 reads FVKESK. The CDR3 extends over 15 amino acids. V was pared by 1 base and J by 0 bases, with 7 bases between. The CDR3 reads CASSQVDSSYNEQFF. The CDR3 bases are TGTGCCAGCAGCCAAGTCGATAGCTCCTACAATGAGCAGTTCTTC. The full variable domain, completed using reference TRBV14 and TRBJ2-1, is EAGVTQFPSHSVIEKGQTVTLRCDPISGHDNLYWYRRVMGKEIKFLLHFVKESKQDESGMPNNRFLAERTGGTYSTLKVQPAELEDSGVYFCASSQVDSSYNEQFFGPGTRLTVL.

Only a few counts were recorded for this clonotype. V gene TRBV6-6 combines with J gene TRBJ2-1; perhaps TRBD2 as D (7 bases). Per germline, CDR1 MNHNY and CDR2 SVGAGI (reference sequence). The V end lost 2 bases, the J end lost 3 bases, and 14 bases lay between the germline ends. The CDR3 runs 16 residues. The CDR3 region is CASSYHPGGGYNEQFF. DNA of the CDR3: TGTGCCAGCAGTTACCATCCGGGGGGCGGCTACAATGAGCAGTTCTTC.

This clonotype was seen more than once but under ten times. The chain combines TRBV5-5 with TRBJ1-4, with no clear D. Per the germline V gene, CDR1 is SGHKS and CDR2 is YYEKEE (reference sequence). The CDR3 spans 16 residues. V lost 2 bases, J lost 5 bases, and 16 bases lay in between. The CDR3 here is CASSLGRLAGNEKLFF. In nucleotides, the CDR3 is TGTGCCAGCAGCTTAGGTCGGCTCGCAGGAAATGAAAAACTGTTTTTT.

A few counts support this clonotype. The chain recombines TRBV6-1 with TRBJ2-4; tentative D call: TRBD1 (6 bases). The V gene lost 2 bases and the J gene lost 6 bases, with 23 bases spanning the gap. The CDR3 spans 18 residues. The germline CDR1 and CDR2 sequences are MNHNS and SASEGT. This CDR3 is CASSEKDYRVGIGNIQYF. In nucleotides, the CDR3 is TGTGCCAGCAGTGAAAAGGATTACAGGGTTGGGATTGGAAACATTCAGTACTTC.

This chain uses TRBV12-3 or TRBV12-4 with TRBJ1-1, with D uncertain. The germline V and J ends were trimmed by 5 bases and 3 bases, with 10 bases remaining between them. The CDR3 has 13 amino acids. The CDR3 sequence: CASSEQIYTEAFF. DNA of the CDR3: TGTGCCAGCAGTGAACAGATATACACTGAAGCTTTCTTT.

The chain carries TRBV6-6 and TRBJ2-7, with 8 nucleotides matching TRBD2. The CDR3 spans 15 residues. CDR1 and CDR2 from the germline V gene are MNHNY and SVGAGI (reference sequence). Trimming cost V 6 bases and J 0 bases; bases outside gene matches: 7. As DNA, the CDR3 is TGTGCCAGCAGGATGAGCGGGGGAGACTCCTACGAGCAGTACTTC. This translates into CASRMSGGDSYEQYF.

The chain uses TRBV27 and TRBJ1-2; D may be TRBD1 (6 bases). The CDR3 contains 16 residues. Germline values: CDR1 MNHEY, CDR2 SMNVEV (reference sequence). The V and J ends lost 5 bases and 6 bases respectively, with 22 bases between them. The CDR3 here is CASSPSWTTGINGYTF. The DNA for the CDR3 is TGTGCCAGCAGTCCCTCTTGGACCACAGGGATAAATGGCTACACCTTC.

As DNA, the CDR3 is TGTGCCAGCACCCCGGACAGGGTGGATAGGGAGACCCAGTACTTC. This translates into CASTPDRVDRETQYF. V gene TRBV6-5 combines with J gene TRBJ2-7, with 8 nucleotides matching TRBD1. Near its end, the DNA agrees better with TRBJ2-5, so the J call may be wrong. This CDR3 is built from 15 residues. Germline V gene sequence: CDR1 MNHEY, CDR2 SVGAGI.

The CDR3: CASSPGSGSYEQYF. The CDR3 bases are TGTGCCAGCAGTCCCGGGAGCGGTAGCTACGAGCAGTACTTC. The chain uses TRBV12-3 or TRBV12-4 and TRBJ2-7; TRBD2 might be the D (6 bases). The CDR3 has 14 residues. V lost 5 bases and J 3 bases, leaving 14 bases between the germline ends.

This chain joins TRBV6-1 and TRBJ2-5; D uncertain. Trimming cost V 0 bases and J 6 bases, with 11 bases left between them. This CDR3 is 14 amino acids long. CDR1 and CDR2 from the germline V gene are MNHNS and SASEGT. The CDR3 loop reads CASSEAPGLQTQYF. CDR3 in DNA: TGTGCCAGCAGTGAAGCGCCTGGGTTGCAGACCCAGTACTTC.

CDR3 DNA: TGTGCCAGCTCGGACAGCCCTAACTATGGCTACACCTTC. It yields the protein CASSDSPNYGYTF. The gene calls are TRBV12-3 or TRBV12-4 and TRBJ1-2; tentative D call: TRBD1 (6 bases). The CDR3 length is 13 residues. V was shortened by 8 bases and J by 0 bases, with 10 bases between the two germline ends.

This chain links TRBV2 with TRBJ1-1, with a possible D match to TRBD1 (5 bases). Germline V gives CDR1 SNHLY, CDR2 FYNNEI. The ends were cut back, 4 bases at V and 2 bases at J, with 8 bases in the middle. This CDR3 comprises 13 residues. The CDR3 bases are TGTGCCAGCAGTGGAGGGGATAACACTGAAGCTTTCTTT. Translated: CASSGGDNTEAFF.

The chain couples TRBV7-2 to TRBJ1-6; maybe TRBD1 (5 bases). The CDR3 has 13 amino acids. The germline V gene encodes CDR1 SGHTA and CDR2 FQGNSA. Trimming pared 1 base from V and 9 bases from J, leaving 7 bases between. The CDR3 DNA is TGTGCCAGCAGCTTAGGAAGGGGTTCACCCCTCCACTTT. It translates to CASSLGRGSPLHF.

The V and J genes are TRBV20-1 and TRBJ1-3, with D perhaps TRBD1 (5 bases). This CDR3 is 14 amino acids long. The germline V gene has CDR1 DFQATT and CDR2 SNEGSKA (reference sequence). Between the trimmed V and J ends, which lost 2 bases and 4 bases, there was a span of 12 bases. The CDR3, as DNA: TGCAGTGCTAGACAACGGGCAGGGGGAAACACCATATATTTT. Protein product: CSARQRAGGNTIYF.

The gene calls are TRBV3-1 and TRBJ2-5; 10 positions agree with TRBD2. The CDR3 consists of 18 residues. The germline CDR1 and CDR2 sequences are LGHDT and YNNKEL (reference sequence). J lost 0 bases, V lost 4 bases, and 11 bases had no gene match. CDR3 sequence reads: CASSLGPGAGGYQETQYF. The CDR3 region has the DNA TGTGCCAGCAGCCTTGGACCTGGAGCGGGGGGGTACCAAGAGACCCAGTACTTC.

The table lists this clonotype with a few counts. J is TRBJ1-5 and V is TRBV7-9; 8 positions match TRBD1. Trimming at V came to 5 bases and at J to 5 bases, leaving 5 bases not matched to a gene. The germline V gene encodes CDR1 SEHNR and CDR2 FQNEAQ (reference sequence). The CDR3 contains 14 residues. CDR3 coding DNA: TGTGCCAGCAGCATAACAGGGGGGGATCAGCCCCAGCATTTT. This codes for CASSITGGDQPQHF. Together with reference TRBV7-9 and TRBJ1-5, the CDR3 gives the full variable domain: DTGVSQNPRHKITKRGQNVTFRCDPISEHNRLYWYRQTLGQGPEFLTYFQNEAQLEKSRLLSDRFSAERPKGSFSTLEIQRTEQGDSAMYLCASSITGGDQPQHFGDGTRLSIL.

The chain recombines TRBV6-1 with TRBJ2-3; no firm D call. This CDR3 is built from 17 residues. V was shortened by 6 bases and J by 6 bases, with 25 bases between the two germline ends. Per germline, CDR1 MNHNS and CDR2 SASEGT. This chain's CDR3 is CASRQPATRPFMDTQYF. CDR3 nucleotides: TGTGCCAGCAGACAACCGGCTACCCGTCCCTTCATGGATACGCAGTATTTT.

The chain links TRBV5-5 to TRBJ2-7, with D unresolved. Trimming shortened V by 0 bases and J by 2 bases, and 6 bases separated the two germline ends. The CDR3 runs to 13 residues. Looked up from germline, CDR1 is SGHKS and CDR2 is YYEKEE (reference sequence). CDR3 loop: CASSLALAYEQYF. The CDR3 DNA sequence: TGTGCCAGCAGCTTGGCCTTGGCCTACGAGCAGTACTTC.

This clonotype has only a few counts. This chain links TRBV6-5 with TRBJ2-1; tentatively, D is TRBD1 or TRBD2 (5 bases each). Per the germline V gene, CDR1 is MNHEY and CDR2 is SVGAGI. V lost 2 bases, J lost 5 bases, and 10 bases lay in between. This CDR3 has 14 residues. The CDR3 nucleotides read TGTGCCAGCAGTTACACTGGGACGGACAATGAGCAGTTCTTC. This encodes CASSYTGTDNEQFF.

V and J are TRBV20-1 and TRBJ2-5; 10 nucleotides line up with TRBD2. From germline, CDR1 is DFQATT and CDR2 SNEGSKA (reference sequence). The CDR3 runs to 13 residues. The junction had 3 bases not matched to a gene; V was cut back by 6 bases and J by 2 bases. CDR3 DNA sequence: TGCAGTGCCAGGACTAGCGGACAAGAGACCCAGTACTTC. This gives the protein CSARTSGQETQYF.

V usage is TRBV12-3 or TRBV12-4 and J usage is TRBJ2-7; 8 bases fit TRBD1. The DNA matches TRBJ2-4 better at its end, which makes the J call doubtful. The CDR3 contains 12 residues. CDR3 residues: CASSGQGNIQYF. In DNA, the CDR3 is TGTGCCAGCAGTGGACAGGGAAACATTCAGTACTTC.

The genes are TRBV25-1 and TRBJ1-6; D call uncertain. Trimming pared 3 bases from V and 4 bases from J, leaving 19 bases between. The germline V gene encodes CDR1 MGHDK and CDR2 SYGVNS. The CDR3 is 18 amino acids. DNA for the CDR3: TGTGCCAGCAGTGAGCTGGGCACGGGTTCGGGATATAATTCACCCCTCCACTTT. It yields the protein CASSELGTGSGYNSPLHF.

The gene calls are TRBV6-5 and TRBJ2-7, with D unclear. CDR1 and CDR2 from the germline V gene are MNHEY and SVGAGI. The CDR3 contains 12 residues. Trimming removed 2 bases at V and 3 bases at J, with 5 bases between. In DNA, the CDR3 is TGTGCCAGCAGTTACGAAGGCTACGAGCAGTACTTC. Translating gives CASSYEGYEQYF.